These T cell receptor beta chains were read from a single sample in a study of regulatory T cells in long-lasting Graves disease. TCRdb re-called the multiplex PCR reads with MiXCR, one entry per CDR3 protein. Here the sample spans over 650,000 distinct CDR3 sequences, approximately 31% being singletons. The material was peripheral blood mononuclear cells (PBMCs), obtained when the disease was refractory, from a patient treated with antithyroid drugs. The receptors stem from a female donor with Graves disease. The CDR3 runs from the conserved cysteine through the conserved F or W. A D gene is named only where the DNA matches it firmly. Clone size is given for some rows only: seen once, a few or many times, or a class if the clone is expanded.

v_call: TRBV6-1; d_call: NA; clone_size: many; j_call: TRBJ2-5; cdr3_aa: CASSHGSSVETQYF; cdr3_nt: TGTGCCAGCAGCCACGGATCTAGCGTGGAGACCCAGTACTTC
v_call: TRBV5-5; d_call: TRBD1; clone_size: few; j_call: TRBJ1-1; cdr3_aa: CASSVDRGPEAFF; cdr3_nt: TGTGCCAGCAGCGTTGACAGGGGTCCTGAAGCTTTCTTT
v_call: TRBV30; d_call: NA; clone_size: many; j_call: TRBJ2-5; cdr3_aa: CACSPDGWETQYF; cdr3_nt: TGTGCCTGCTCTCCGGACGGGTGGGAGACCCAGTACTTC
v_call: TRBV12-3/TRBV12-4; d_call: TRBD1; clone_size: many; j_call: TRBJ1-2; cdr3_aa: CASSLGRGDRPEGYTF; cdr3_nt: TGTGCCAGCAGCCTCGGCAGGGGGGATCGGCCAGAAGGCTACACCTTC
v_call: TRBV12-5; d_call: NA; clone_size: NA; j_call: TRBJ1-2; cdr3_aa: CASGLNGVRFGYTF; cdr3_nt: TGTGCTAGTGGTTTGAACGGGGTGAGGTTTGGCTACACCTTC
v_call: TRBV2; d_call: NA; clone_size: many; j_call: TRBJ2-7; cdr3_aa: CASLKQGTTYEQYF; cdr3_nt: TGTGCCAGCCTTAAGCAGGGGACAACCTACGAGCAGTACTTC
v_call: TRBV29-1; d_call: TRBD1; clone_size: NA; j_call: TRBJ2-7; cdr3_aa: CSVEDGTGGSYEQYF; cdr3_nt: TGCAGCGTTGAAGACGGGACAGGGGGCTCCTACGAGCAGTACTTC
v_call: TRBV6-1; d_call: NA; clone_size: NA; j_call: TRBJ1-2; cdr3_aa: CASSTRDRRRSYGYTF; cdr3_nt: TGTGCCAGCAGTACCCGGGACCGCCGACGAAGCTATGGCTACACCTTC
v_call: TRBV9; d_call: NA; clone_size: few; j_call: TRBJ2-7; cdr3_aa: CASSVAGWGEQYF; cdr3_nt: TGTGCCAGCAGCGTAGCTGGCTGGGGCGAGCAGTACTTC
v_call: TRBV27; d_call: NA; clone_size: many; j_call: TRBJ1-2; cdr3_aa: CASSSLGDYGYTF; cdr3_nt: TGTGCCAGCAGTTCATTAGGCGACTATGGCTACACCTTC
v_call: TRBV25-1; d_call: TRBD1; clone_size: NA; j_call: TRBJ2-7; cdr3_aa: CASSEFKGAYEQYF; cdr3_nt: TGTGCCAGCAGTGAATTTAAGGGGGCATACGAGCAGTACTTC
v_call: TRBV13; d_call: NA; clone_size: few; j_call: TRBJ2-7; cdr3_aa: CASSSSGTKPYEQYF; cdr3_nt: TGTGCCAGCAGTTCCAGCGGAACGAAGCCTTACGAGCAGTACTTC
v_call: TRBV20-1; d_call: TRBD1; clone_size: NA; j_call: TRBJ1-4; cdr3_aa: CSARSGTGNEKLFF; cdr3_nt: TGCAGTGCTAGATCCGGGACAGGGAATGAAAAACTGTTTTTT
v_call: TRBV2; d_call: NA; clone_size: many; j_call: TRBJ1-1; cdr3_aa: CASSDLGPRNTEAFF; cdr3_nt: TGTGCCAGCAGTGACTTGGGGCCGAGGAACACTGAAGCTTTCTTT
v_call: TRBV7-6; d_call: TRBD2; clone_size: NA; j_call: TRBJ2-5; cdr3_aa: CASSLVGTSSWGETQYF; cdr3_nt: TGTGCCAGCAGCTTAGTAGGGACTAGCAGTTGGGGAGAGACCCAGTACTTC
v_call: TRBV6-1; d_call: NA; clone_size: NA; j_call: TRBJ2-3; cdr3_aa: CASKPPGLALDTQYF; cdr3_nt: TGTGCCAGCAAGCCCCCCGGGCTAGCACTAGATACGCAGTATTTT
v_call: TRBV28; d_call: NA; clone_size: few; j_call: TRBJ1-2; cdr3_aa: CASRSHEMNYGYTF; cdr3_nt: TGTGCCAGCCGATCACATGAGATGAACTATGGCTACACCTTC
v_call: TRBV6-2/TRBV6-3; d_call: NA; clone_size: NA; j_call: TRBJ2-7; cdr3_aa: CASSDRGLAYQQYF; cdr3_nt: TGTGCCAGCAGTGATCGGGGACTTGCTTACCAGCAGTACTTC
v_call: TRBV29-1; d_call: NA; clone_size: NA; j_call: TRBJ1-2; cdr3_aa: CSVGMGVSYGYTF; cdr3_nt: TGCAGCGTGGGTATGGGGGTCTCCTATGGCTACACCTTC
v_call: TRBV2; d_call: TRBD1; clone_size: many; j_call: TRBJ2-2; cdr3_aa: CASSEQDRGLSDTGELFF; cdr3_nt: TGTGCCAGCAGTGAACAGGACAGGGGGCTGTCGGACACCGGGGAGCTGTTTTTT
v_call: TRBV19; d_call: TRBD1; clone_size: many; j_call: TRBJ1-1; cdr3_aa: CASSIKGQGAMNTEAFF; cdr3_nt: TGTGCCAGTAGTATTAAGGGACAGGGGGCGATGAACACTGAAGCTTTCTTT
v_call: TRBV20-1; d_call: NA; clone_size: NA; j_call: TRBJ1-2; cdr3_aa: CSASGGNYGYTF; cdr3_nt: TGCAGTGCTAGCGGTGGGAACTATGGCTACACCTTC
v_call: TRBV19; d_call: NA; clone_size: once; j_call: TRBJ2-7; cdr3_aa: CATTSFEGSYEQYF; cdr3_nt: TGTGCCACAACTAGTTTTGAGGGGTCCTACGAGCAGTACTTC
v_call: TRBV7-2; d_call: NA; clone_size: NA; j_call: TRBJ1-2; cdr3_aa: CASSPLPTSSGYTF; cdr3_nt: TGTGCCAGCAGCCCATTACCGACTAGCTCCGGCTACACCTTC
v_call: TRBV28; d_call: NA; clone_size: many; j_call: TRBJ1-2; cdr3_aa: CASSPTGQSYGYTF; cdr3_nt: TGTGCCAGCAGTCCTACGGGACAAAGCTATGGCTACACCTTC
v_call: TRBV28; d_call: NA; clone_size: many; j_call: TRBJ1-2; cdr3_aa: CASSFAGRSYGYTF; cdr3_nt: TGTGCCAGCAGTTTCGCGGGACGGAGCTATGGCTACACCTTC
v_call: TRBV6-4; d_call: NA; clone_size: few; j_call: TRBJ1-5; cdr3_aa: CASSKTNSNQPQHF; cdr3_nt: TGTGCCAGCAGTAAAACAAATAGCAATCAGCCCCAGCATTTT
v_call: TRBV20-1; d_call: TRBD2; clone_size: NA; j_call: TRBJ2-2; cdr3_aa: CSARQPGGGELFF; cdr3_nt: TGCAGTGCGAGACAGCCGGGGGGCGGGGAGCTGTTTTTT
v_call: TRBV6-1; d_call: NA; clone_size: NA; j_call: TRBJ2-7; cdr3_aa: CASSEQHRVTTYEQYF; cdr3_nt: TGTGCCAGCAGTGAGCAGCACAGGGTCACCACCTACGAGCAGTACTTC
v_call: TRBV4-1; d_call: TRBD1; clone_size: NA; j_call: TRBJ1-4; cdr3_aa: CASSDREYEKLFF; cdr3_nt: TGCGCCAGCAGTGACAGGGAATACGAAAAACTGTTTTTT
v_call: TRBV12-3/TRBV12-4; d_call: NA; clone_size: NA; j_call: TRBJ1-4; cdr3_aa: CASSLRRIEANEKLFF; cdr3_nt: TGTGCCAGCAGTTTAAGGCGCATCGAGGCTAATGAAAAACTGTTTTTT
v_call: TRBV18; d_call: NA; clone_size: many; j_call: TRBJ1-2; cdr3_aa: CASSLRTADYGYTF; cdr3_nt: TGTGCCAGCTCCTTACGGACAGCAGATTATGGCTACACCTTC
v_call: TRBV10-2; d_call: TRBD1; clone_size: NA; j_call: TRBJ1-1; cdr3_aa: CASSGQPLNTEAFF; cdr3_nt: TGCGCCAGCTCGGGACAGCCCTTGAACACTGAAGCTTTCTTT
v_call: TRBV6-5; d_call: NA; clone_size: many; j_call: TRBJ1-1; cdr3_aa: CASSYEEIGLNTEAFF; cdr3_nt: TGTGCCAGCAGTTATGAAGAAATAGGATTGAACACTGAAGCTTTCTTT
v_call: TRBV29-1; d_call: TRBD1; clone_size: NA; j_call: TRBJ1-1; cdr3_aa: CSAQSGTGGIIGAFF; cdr3_nt: TGCAGCGCCCAAAGTGGGACAGGGGGCATAATTGGAGCTTTCTTT
v_call: TRBV11-2; d_call: NA; clone_size: many; j_call: TRBJ2-5; cdr3_aa: CASSLRDNQETQYF; cdr3_nt: TGTGCCAGCAGCTTGCGGGACAACCAAGAGACCCAGTACTTC
v_call: TRBV28; d_call: NA; clone_size: NA; j_call: TRBJ2-2; cdr3_aa: CASSSLSHNTGELFF; cdr3_nt: TGTGCCAGCAGTTCTCTAAGCCACAACACCGGGGAGCTGTTTTTT
v_call: TRBV19; d_call: NA; clone_size: few; j_call: TRBJ2-6; cdr3_aa: CASSTGPYSGANVLTF; cdr3_nt: TGTGCCAGTAGTACGGGACCGTACTCTGGGGCCAACGTCCTGACTTTC
v_call: TRBV19; d_call: NA; clone_size: NA; j_call: TRBJ1-5; cdr3_aa: CASSMQGRNQPQHF; cdr3_nt: TGTGCCAGTAGTATGCAGGGACGCAATCAGCCCCAGCATTTT
v_call: TRBV20-1; d_call: NA; clone_size: NA; j_call: TRBJ1-2; cdr3_aa: CSASGVTDYGYTF; cdr3_nt: TGCAGTGCTAGTGGCGTGACAGACTATGGCTACACCTTC
v_call: TRBV29-1; d_call: NA; clone_size: few; j_call: TRBJ2-5; cdr3_aa: CSVAGTNQETQYF; cdr3_nt: TGCAGCGTTGCCGGGACAAATCAAGAGACCCAGTACTTC
v_call: TRBV20-1; d_call: NA; clone_size: few; j_call: TRBJ1-2; cdr3_aa: CSAKDRYGYTF; cdr3_nt: TGCAGTGCCAAGGACCGATATGGCTACACCTTC
v_call: TRBV5-1; d_call: NA; clone_size: NA; j_call: TRBJ2-1; cdr3_aa: CASSLSTVYNEQFF; cdr3_nt: TGCGCCAGCAGCTTGTCGACAGTTTACAATGAGCAGTTCTTC
v_call: TRBV20-1; d_call: TRBD2; clone_size: many; j_call: TRBJ2-7; cdr3_aa: CSASLSGTYEQYF; cdr3_nt: TGCAGTGCTAGCCTGAGCGGGACCTACGAGCAGTACTTC
v_call: TRBV28; d_call: NA; clone_size: many; j_call: TRBJ2-7; cdr3_aa: CASSPPGASGLEQYF; cdr3_nt: TGTGCCAGCAGTCCCCCAGGGGCTAGCGGTCTGGAGCAGTACTTC
v_call: TRBV30; d_call: NA; clone_size: NA; j_call: TRBJ1-5; cdr3_aa: CAWKSGGSQPQHF; cdr3_nt: TGTGCCTGGAAGTCTGGGGGGAGTCAGCCCCAGCATTTT
v_call: TRBV2; d_call: TRBD2; clone_size: NA; j_call: TRBJ2-3; cdr3_aa: CASSGGTSGTDTQYF; cdr3_nt: TGTGCCAGCAGTGGCGGGACTAGTGGTACAGATACGCAGTATTTT
v_call: TRBV5-1; d_call: NA; clone_size: NA; j_call: TRBJ1-2; cdr3_aa: CASSLAHGSYGYTF; cdr3_nt: TGCGCCAGCAGCTTGGCCCACGGAAGCTATGGCTACACCTTC
v_call: TRBV19; d_call: TRBD1; clone_size: NA; j_call: TRBJ1-5; cdr3_aa: CASTPGSGGGGNQPQHF; cdr3_nt: TGTGCCAGTACCCCCGGATCAGGGGGAGGGGGCAATCAGCCCCAGCATTTT
v_call: TRBV12-3/TRBV12-4; d_call: TRBD1; clone_size: many; j_call: TRBJ1-5; cdr3_aa: CASSAGTGSVYSNQPQHF; cdr3_nt: TGTGCCAGCAGTGCCGGGACAGGGAGTGTGTATAGCAATCAGCCCCAGCATTTT
v_call: TRBV30; d_call: NA; clone_size: NA; j_call: TRBJ1-1; cdr3_aa: CAWGAGNTEAFF; cdr3_nt: TGTGCCTGGGGGGCAGGGAACACTGAAGCTTTCTTT
v_call: TRBV27; d_call: TRBD1; clone_size: NA; j_call: TRBJ1-6; cdr3_aa: CASRPRQGEPDNSPLHF; cdr3_nt: TGTGCCAGCAGACCGCGACAGGGCGAACCGGATAATTCACCCCTCCACTTT
v_call: TRBV6-5; d_call: NA; clone_size: NA; j_call: TRBJ1-1; cdr3_aa: CASSYSEGNTEAFF; cdr3_nt: TGTGCCAGCAGTTACTCGGAGGGGAACACTGAAGCTTTCTTT
v_call: TRBV6-1; d_call: NA; clone_size: few; j_call: TRBJ2-7; cdr3_aa: CASRTGRYEQYF; cdr3_nt: TGTGCCAGCAGGACAGGTCGTTACGAGCAGTACTTC
v_call: TRBV5-6; d_call: NA; clone_size: few; j_call: TRBJ1-1; cdr3_aa: CASSLGTSLFTEAFF; cdr3_nt: TGTGCCAGCAGCTTGGGGACATCTTTGTTTACTGAAGCTTTCTTT
v_call: TRBV14; d_call: NA; clone_size: NA; j_call: TRBJ1-2; cdr3_aa: CASSQPASYGYTF; cdr3_nt: TGTGCCAGCAGCCAACCCGCTAGCTATGGCTACACCTTC
v_call: TRBV30; d_call: TRBD2; clone_size: NA; j_call: TRBJ2-5; cdr3_aa: CAWRRPGGTQYF; cdr3_nt: TGTGCCTGGAGGAGACCGGGGGGGACCCAGTACTTC